This T cell receptor beta chain was obtained from a study of T cell repertoires in cytomegalovirus infection. This clonotype was detected many times. With 2 bases removed from V and 9 bases from J, the gap between germline ends came to 13 bases. There are 14 residues in the CDR3. Germline assignment: CDR1 SGHTA and CDR2 FQGNSA. TCRdb re-called the reads through MiXCR, storing one row per CDR3 protein. Of 100,000 to 150,000 distinct CDR3 sequences in the sample, roughly 9% were seen once. This chain connects TRBV7-2 to TRBJ2-2; D is possibly TRBD1 or TRBD2 (5 bases each). Sequenced input: PBMCs. The sequence was collected from a human donor in good health (CMV status not recorded). Some clones in this sample may be carry-over from other donors' samples. The CDR3 region has the DNA TGTGCCAGCAGCTTATTCGGCAGGGACCGGGAGCTGTTTTTT. Translation: CASSLFGRDRELFF.